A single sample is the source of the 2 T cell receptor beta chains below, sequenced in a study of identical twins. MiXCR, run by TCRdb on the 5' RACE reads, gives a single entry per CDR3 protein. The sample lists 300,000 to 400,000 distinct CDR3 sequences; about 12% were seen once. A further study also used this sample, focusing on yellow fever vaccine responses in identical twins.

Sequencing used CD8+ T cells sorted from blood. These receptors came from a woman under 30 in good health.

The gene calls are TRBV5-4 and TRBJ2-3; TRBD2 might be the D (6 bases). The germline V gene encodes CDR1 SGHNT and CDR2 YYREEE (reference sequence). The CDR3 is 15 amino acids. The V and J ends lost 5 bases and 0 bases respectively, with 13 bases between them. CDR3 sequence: CASSWGGTSTDTQYF. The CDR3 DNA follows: TGTGCCAGCAGTTGGGGAGGAACTAGCACAGATACGCAGTATTTT.

CDR3 amino acids: CASSSTGGREKLFF. CDR3 in DNA: TGTGCCAGCAGCTCGACAGGGGGTAGGGAAAAACTGTTTTTT. The genes are TRBV13 and TRBJ1-4; 9 nucleotides line up with TRBD1. Per the germline V gene, CDR1 is PRHDT and CDR2 is FYEKMQ (reference sequence). The CDR3 runs to 14 residues. Trimming at V came to 4 bases and at J to 8 bases, leaving 5 bases not matched to a gene.